A single sample gave rise to the 24 T cell receptor beta chains below, sequenced in a study of T-cell reconstitution after alpha-beta-depleted transplantation in children. Unique molecular identifiers were incorporated into the prepared TCRbeta library. TCRdb re-called the PCR reads with MiXCR, one entry per CDR3 protein. Of some 250,000 distinct CDR3 sequences in the sample, more than 10% were seen once. The starting material was PBMCs from the stem cell graft donor, obtained from the stem cell graft. Receptors originate from a human donor who donated a stem cell graft to a child with acute lymphoblastic leukemia.

This clonotype was detected many times. The chain employs TRBV7-2 and TRBJ1-5; D call uncertain. Trimming removed 0 bases at V and 0 bases at J, with 9 bases between. This CDR3 region has 16 residues. Germline CDR1 reads SGHTA; CDR2 reads FQGNSA. The CDR3 spells CASSLAGRNSNQPQHF. The CDR3 DNA reads as TGTGCCAGCAGCTTAGCCGGCCGGAATAGCAATCAGCCCCAGCATTTT.

This clonotype showed up many times. The CDR3 here is CASSLGQDTDTQYF. CDR3 DNA sequence: TGTGCCAGCAGTTTAGGGCAGGACACAGATACGCAGTATTTT. This chain connects TRBV12-3 or TRBV12-4 to TRBJ2-3; D uncertain. Trimming took 1 base from V and 2 from J, leaving 7 bases between them. The CDR3 is made up of 14 amino acids.

This clonotype was seen repeatedly, ten times or more. The genes are TRBV20-1 and TRBJ1-5, with 8 bases matching TRBD1. The CDR3 sequence is 14 residues long. V gave up 3 bases and J gave up 3 bases; unmatched junction bases: 4. Germline-derived CDR1 and CDR2 are DFQATT and SNEGSKA (reference sequence). CDR3 DNA: TGCAGTGCTAGCCGGACAGGGAACAATCAGCCCCAGCATTTT. Translated, it gives CSASRTGNNQPQHF.

This clonotype turned up a few times. The chain has TRBV6-1 and TRBJ1-5; D may be TRBD1 (5 bases). The CDR3 contains 15 residues. V lost 1 base and J lost 1, with 8 bases in between. Per the germline V gene, CDR1 is MNHNS and CDR2 is SASEGT. The CDR3 here is CASSEEEGSNQPQHF. The CDR3 DNA is TGTGCCAGCAGTGAAGAAGAGGGGAGCAATCAGCCCCAGCATTTT.

The chain employs TRBV19 and TRBJ1-5; the D gene is possibly TRBD1 (5 bases). V gave up 9 bases and J gave up 2 bases, with 8 bases separating them. The CDR3 sequence is 12 residues long. The V gene's germline CDR1 is LNHDA and CDR2 SQIVND (reference sequence). In nucleotides, the CDR3 is TGTGCCAGCAAGACAGGCAATCAGCCCCAGCATTTT. Translation: CASKTGNQPQHF.

This clonotype was observed a handful of times. V usage is TRBV12-3 or TRBV12-4 and J usage is TRBJ2-3; 12 bases map to TRBD2. V trimming: 4 bases; J trimming: 6 bases; junction bases outside the gene matches: 17. CDR3 size: 19 residues. The CDR3 DNA reads as TGTGCCAGCAGTTCCGGGGGGGGACTAGCGGGTCTGACCTGGGATACGCAGTATTTT. It yields the protein CASSSGGGLAGLTWDTQYF.

This clonotype was counted at least ten times. This sequence joins TRBV29-1 and TRBJ2-3; TRBD2 aligns across 10 bases. V was pared by 4 bases and J by 0 bases, with 13 bases of the junction left unmatched. In germline, CDR1 is SQVTM, CDR2 ANQGSEA. This CDR3 region has 18 residues. The CDR3 loop reads CSVAQALLAGVSTDTQYF. CDR3 nucleotides: TGCAGCGTTGCTCAGGCGCTGCTAGCGGGGGTTAGCACAGATACGCAGTATTTT.

This clonotype has more than one count but fewer than ten. This sequence joins TRBV7-6 and TRBJ2-3, with 8 nucleotides matching TRBD1. The CDR3 length is 18 residues. J gave up 2 bases and V 1 base, and 11 bases lay outside the gene matches. The V gene's germline CDR1 is SGHVS and CDR2 FNYEAQ. CDR3 bases: TGTGCCAGCAGCTTAGGAGTGGGGCAGGGGGCCTTCACAGATACGCAGTATTTT. Its translation: CASSLGVGQGAFTDTQYF.

A few counts support this clonotype. The CDR3 region is CASRIGMTEQFF. The CDR3 nucleotides are TGTGCCAGCAGGATTGGGATGACTGAGCAGTTCTTC. The chain employs TRBV7-2 and TRBJ2-1, with D unclear. The germline gives CDR1 SGHTA, CDR2 FQGNSA. This CDR3 contains 12 residues. V was cut by 6 bases and J by 9 bases, with 12 bases left in between.

This clonotype was found many times. The genes are TRBV20-1 and TRBJ1-2; maybe TRBD1 (5 bases). There are 15 residues in the CDR3. Trimming took off 6 bases at V and 6 bases at J, with 23 bases between the two ends. The germline CDR1 and CDR2 sequences are DFQATT and SNEGSKA (reference sequence). The CDR3 nucleotides are TGCAGTGCCCCCGGGGGGGACCGGCGGTGGAATGGCTACACCTTC. Its translation is CSAPGGDRRWNGYTF.

In this sample, this clonotype turned up many times. The CDR3 loop is CSVEPQENTGELFF. DNA for the CDR3: TGCAGCGTTGAACCACAGGAGAACACCGGGGAGCTGTTTTTT. J is TRBJ2-2 and V is TRBV29-1, with D possibly being TRBD1 (5 bases). CDR3 size: 14 residues. Germline V gene data show CDR1 as SQVTM and CDR2 as ANQGSEA. V was pared by 2 bases and J by 1 base, with 8 bases between.

This clonotype was detected ten times or more. DNA of the CDR3: TGCGCCAGCAGCTCCGGGACAGGCCGATTATCCGGCACTGAAGCTTTCTTT. Its translation: CASSSGTGRLSGTEAFF. The chain recombines TRBV5-1 with TRBJ1-1; TRBD1 aligns across 8 bases. Per germline, CDR1 SGHRS and CDR2 YFSETQ. The CDR3 is 17 amino acids. V gave up 3 bases and J gave up 4 bases; unmatched junction bases: 14. Together with reference TRBV5-1 and TRBJ1-1, the CDR3 gives the full variable domain: KAGVTQTPRYLIKTRGQQVTLSCSPISGHRSVSWYQQTPGQGLQFLFEYFSETQRNKGNFPGRFSGRQFSNSRSEMNVSTLELGDSALYLCASSSGTGRLSGTEAFFGQGTRLTVV.

This clonotype was observed at least ten times. The chain uses TRBV7-3 and TRBJ1-1; the D gene is possibly TRBD1 (5 bases). The V end lost 1 base, the J end lost 4 bases, and 10 bases lay between the germline ends. The CDR3 is made up of 14 amino acids. Per the germline V gene, CDR1 is SGHTA and CDR2 is FQGTGA. The CDR3 spells CASSLKRGATEAFF. CDR3 sequence (DNA): TGTGCCAGCAGCTTAAAACGAGGGGCCACTGAAGCTTTCTTT.

The chain joins TRBV7-2 to TRBJ2-7, with D perhaps assigned TRBD1 or TRBD2 (6 bases each). V lost 5 bases and J 6 bases, leaving 20 bases between the germline ends. This CDR3 spans 15 amino acids. Germline-derived CDR1 and CDR2 are SGHTA and FQGNSA. This chain's CDR3 is CASSPHPQGTGEQYF. The CDR3 DNA follows: TGTGCCAGCAGCCCCCATCCCCAGGGGACTGGCGAGCAGTACTTC.

CDR3 DNA sequence: TGCAGTGCTAGAGGAGGGGGGGCCGCGAACAATGAGCAGTTCTTC. It is translated as CSARGGGAANNEQFF. The gene calls are TRBV20-1 and TRBJ2-1; D might be TRBD2 (7 bases). Germline V gene data show CDR1 as DFQATT and CDR2 as SNEGSKA (reference sequence). There are 15 residues in the CDR3. V lost 1 base and J 5 bases, leaving 15 bases between the germline ends.

In this sample, this clonotype turned up many times. The rearrangement uses TRBV29-1 and TRBJ2-5; tentatively, D is TRBD1 or TRBD2 (5 bases each). This CDR3 comprises 12 residues. Germline CDR1 reads SQVTM; CDR2 reads ANQGSEA. The V gene lost 6 bases and the J gene lost 4 bases, with 12 bases spanning the gap. The CDR3 DNA sequence: TGCAGCGTGGACGAGGGGACAGAGACCCAGTACTTC. This codes for CSVDEGTETQYF.

Many counts were recorded for this clonotype. The rearrangement joins TRBV7-2 to TRBJ1-6, with TRBD1 identical over 8 bases. The germline V gene has CDR1 SGHTA and CDR2 FQGNSA. The CDR3 loop spans 15 amino acids. The ends lost 3 bases at V and 9 bases at J; junction bases unmatched: 7. CDR3 loop: CASSFKDREVSPLHF. The DNA for the CDR3 is TGTGCCAGCAGCTTCAAGGACAGGGAGGTTTCACCCCTCCACTTT. Looking up the rest from reference TRBV7-2 and TRBJ1-6 gives the full variable domain: GAGVSQSPSNKVTEKGKDVELRCDPISGHTALYWYRQSLGQGLEFLIYFQGNSAPDKSGLPSDRFSAERTGGSVSTLTIQRTQQEDSAVYLCASSFKDREVSPLHFGNGTRLTVT.

Only a few counts were recorded for this clonotype. The junction departs from germline at one end; a sequencing error may be responsible. The chain carries TRBV6-5 and TRBJ2-6, with D tentatively TRBD2 (7 bases). The V gene's germline CDR1 is MNHEY and CDR2 SVGAGI. The CDR3 is 16 amino acids. CDR3 residues: CASIFGGQFGANVRTF. The CDR3 nucleotides read TGTGCCAGCATTTTCGGGGGGCAATTTGGGGCCAACGTCCGGACTTTC.

The chain employs TRBV30 and TRBJ2-1; TRBD2 matches at 11 bases. CDR1 and CDR2 from the germline V gene are GTSNPN and SVGIG (reference sequence). V lost 0 bases, J lost 9 bases, and 13 bases stayed unmatched. There are 17 residues in the CDR3. Here the CDR3 reads CAWSVSSGGAFRGEQFF. The CDR3 coding sequence is TGTGCCTGGAGTGTCAGTAGCGGGGGGGCTTTCAGGGGTGAGCAGTTCTTC.

The table lists this clonotype with many counts. In DNA form, the CDR3 reads TGTGCCAGCAGCTTGGGCGCTTGGCGGCAGTTAGGCAATCAGCCCCAGCATTTT. Amino acids: CASSLGAWRQLGNQPQHF. V usage is TRBV5-6 and J usage is TRBJ1-5, with no clear D. This CDR3 spans 18 amino acids. The V gene lost 0 bases and the J gene lost 2 bases, with 18 bases spanning the gap. CDR1 is SGHDT and CDR2 is YYEEEE in the germline V gene.

This clonotype was observed at least ten times. In DNA form, the CDR3 reads TGTGCCACCAGGACAACTGGAAAAGACGAGCAGTACTTC. This gives the protein CATRTTGKDEQYF. This rearrangement joins TRBV7-2 to TRBJ2-7, with a tentative D call TRBD1 (5 bases). Trimming took off 10 bases at V and 5 bases at J, with 18 bases between the two ends. The germline gives CDR1 SGHTA, CDR2 FQGNSA. CDR3 length: 13 residues.

This clonotype was picked up many times. The chain recombines TRBV5-1 with TRBJ2-2; D is undetermined. Germline loops: CDR1 SGHRS, CDR2 YFSETQ. CDR3 size: 13 residues. V was cut by 3 bases and J by 4 bases, with 7 bases left in between. Here the CDR3 reads CASSSQSTGELFF. The CDR3, as DNA: TGCGCCAGCAGCTCCCAGTCCACCGGGGAGCTGTTTTTT.

This clonotype was seen many times. This chain joins TRBV12-3 or TRBV12-4 and TRBJ2-1; 13 positions match TRBD2. This CDR3 has 14 residues. The ends lost 9 bases at V and 7 bases at J; junction bases unmatched: 6. The CDR3, as DNA: TGTGCCAGTCGACCGGGACTAGCGGGAAATGAGCAGTTCTTC. Encoded protein: CASRPGLAGNEQFF.

In this sample, this clonotype turned up many times. The chain recombines TRBV7-2 with TRBJ1-6; D gene ambiguous. The V end was cut by 5 bases, the J end by 10 bases, with 9 bases between. Germline CDR1 and CDR2: SGHTA and FQGNSA. The CDR3 runs 12 residues. The CDR3: CASSPHTSPLHF. The CDR3 nucleotides are TGTGCCAGCAGCCCACATACGTCACCCCTCCACTTT.